The 8 T cell receptor beta chains presented below share a single source sample, sequenced in a study of T cells expressing NK-cell markers. TCRdb reanalyzed the 5' RACE reads and collapses them to one entry per CDR3 protein, without DNA. The listing records about 260,000 distinct CDR3 sequences. Sequenced input: blood T cells: a sorted CD56 or NKG2C T cell subset, CD4+ or CD8+ T cells, or bulk PBMC T cells (not recorded which). These receptors were obtained from a man between 18 and 35 years old in good health.

The chain carries TRBV5-1 and TRBJ2-3; the D gene TCRdb calls, TRBD2, cannot be checked with no DNA. The CDR3 has 15 residues. The germline gives CDR1 SGHRS, CDR2 YFSETQ. CDR3 in amino acids: CASKRLAGVPDTQYF.

CDR3 region: CASFLAPGADTEAFF. The V gene is TRBV5-1, the J gene TRBJ1-1; the TCRdb call, TRBD1, lacks DNA for checking. The CDR3 runs 15 residues. Germline V gives CDR1 SGHRS, CDR2 YFSETQ.

CDR3 sequence: CASAVRGQGRYNEQFF. This chain links TRBV27 with TRBJ2-1; the D gene TCRdb calls, TRBD1, cannot be checked with no DNA. Germline V gives CDR1 MNHEY, CDR2 SMNVEV (reference sequence). The CDR3 has 16 amino acids.

This chain uses TRBV11-2 with TRBJ2-6; TCRdb indicates TRBD1, and absent DNA this call remains unverified. The germline CDR1 and CDR2 sequences are SGHAT and FQNNGV. This CDR3 comprises 16 residues. The CDR3 sequence is CASSLSPGSGANVLTF.

CDR3 amino acids: CASSPGVTGGQPQHF. The chain couples TRBV6-1 to TRBJ1-5; the D gene TCRdb calls, TRBD1, cannot be checked with no DNA. Looked up from germline, CDR1 is MNHNS and CDR2 is SASEGT. The CDR3 is 15 amino acids.

This chain joins TRBV28 and TRBJ2-7; TCRdb outputs TRBD2, but without DNA this stays unchecked. Germline CDR1 and CDR2: MDHEN and SYDVKM. The CDR3 extends over 15 amino acids. CDR3 loop: CASSTSGTTSVEQYF.

The chain carries TRBV20-1 and TRBJ2-1; TCRdb's D call of TRBD1 is untestable without DNA. The CDR3 extends over 15 amino acids. Germline V gene data show CDR1 as DFQATT and CDR2 as SNEGSKA (reference sequence). The CDR3 spells CSAITGGQSYNEQFF.

The V call is TRBV5-1, the J call TRBJ2-7; TCRdb's D call of TRBD1 is untestable without DNA. Per the germline V gene, CDR1 is SGHRS and CDR2 is YFSETQ. There are 14 residues in the CDR3. CDR3 residues: CASSRDAGSHEQYF.